The present entry profiles one T cell receptor (beta chain) with its context. Its target is not known. This entry belongs to a study of beta chain features in type 1 diabetes. General study findings and limits: There was a moderate but significant shortening of TCRB CDR3s in all four CD4+ subsets of Type 1 diabetes patients.

Every bit of the isolated RNA underwent reverse transcription, so sequencing read expressed TCRB transcripts. Generated by immunoSEQ multiplex PCR, the TCRdb table keeps only in-frame clones and is missing some. The sample lists about 190,000 clones, roughly 8% occurring once. The sequenced material came from central memory CD4+ T cells from blood. The TCR comes from a man between 18 and 35 years old with type 1 diabetes.

The CDR3 DNA reads as TGTGCCTGGGGGGGACAGAGAAGCGAGCAGTACTTC. It specifies CAWGGQRSEQYF. V and J are TRBV30 and TRBJ2-7; 7 nucleotides agree with TRBD1. CDR1 and CDR2 (germline): GTSNPN, SVGIG (reference sequence). CDR3 length: 12 residues. Trimming at V came to 5 bases and at J to 6 bases, leaving 7 bases not matched to a gene.